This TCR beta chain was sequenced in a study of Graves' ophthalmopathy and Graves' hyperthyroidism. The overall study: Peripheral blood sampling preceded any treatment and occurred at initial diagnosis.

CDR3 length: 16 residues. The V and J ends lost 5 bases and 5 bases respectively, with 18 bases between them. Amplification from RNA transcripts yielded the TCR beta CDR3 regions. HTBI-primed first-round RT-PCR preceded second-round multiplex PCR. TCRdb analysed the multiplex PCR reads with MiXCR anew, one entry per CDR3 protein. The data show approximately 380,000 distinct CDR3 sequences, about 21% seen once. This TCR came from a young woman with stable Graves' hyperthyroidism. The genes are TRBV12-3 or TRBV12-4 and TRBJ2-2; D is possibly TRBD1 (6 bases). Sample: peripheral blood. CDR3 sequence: CASSHRAVLETGELFF. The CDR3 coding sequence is TGTGCCAGCAGTCACAGGGCGGTCTTAGAAACCGGGGAGCTGTTTTTT.